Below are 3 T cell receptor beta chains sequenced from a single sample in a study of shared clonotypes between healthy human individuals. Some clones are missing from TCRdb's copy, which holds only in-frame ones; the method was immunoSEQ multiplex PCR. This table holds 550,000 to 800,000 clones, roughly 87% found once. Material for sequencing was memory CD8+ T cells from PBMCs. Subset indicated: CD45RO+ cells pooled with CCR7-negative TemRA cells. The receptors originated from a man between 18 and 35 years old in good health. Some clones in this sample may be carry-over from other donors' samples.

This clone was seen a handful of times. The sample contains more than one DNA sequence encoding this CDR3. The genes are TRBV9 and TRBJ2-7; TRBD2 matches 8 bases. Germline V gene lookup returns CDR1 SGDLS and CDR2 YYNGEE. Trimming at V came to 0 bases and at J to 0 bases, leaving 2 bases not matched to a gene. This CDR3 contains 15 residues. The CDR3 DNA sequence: TGTGCCAGCAGCGTAGCTGGGACTAGCTCCTACGAGCAGTACTTC. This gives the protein CASSVAGTSSYEQYF.

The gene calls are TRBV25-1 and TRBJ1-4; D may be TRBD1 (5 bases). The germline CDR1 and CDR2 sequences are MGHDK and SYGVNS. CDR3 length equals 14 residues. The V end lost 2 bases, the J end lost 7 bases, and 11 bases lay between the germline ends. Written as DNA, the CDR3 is TGTGCCAGCAGTGAACATGGGGCTGGTGAAAAACTGTTTTTT. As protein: CASSEHGAGEKLFF.

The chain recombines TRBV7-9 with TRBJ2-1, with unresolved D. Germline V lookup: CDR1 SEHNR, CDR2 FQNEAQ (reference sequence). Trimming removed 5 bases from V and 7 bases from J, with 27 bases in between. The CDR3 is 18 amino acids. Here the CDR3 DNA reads TGTGCCAGCAGCCCTGATGGCAGATCTCTAATTGGTGGGAATGAGCAGTTCTTC. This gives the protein CASSPDGRSLIGGNEQFF.